A single sample gave rise to the 13 T cell receptor beta chains below, sequenced in a study of OX40 agonist ivuxolimab in advanced cancers. Clones were sequenced by immunoSEQ multiplex PCR, and TCRdb holds only the in-frame ones, with some missing. The sample has tens of thousands of clones; about 88% are singletons. The sequences come from CD4+ or CD8+ T cells sorted from blood, collected in a trial of the OX40 agonist ivuxolimab. These receptors were taken from an adult with an advanced solid tumor such as melanoma, head and neck, liver or kidney cancer.

This clone was seen a single time. J is TRBJ2-7 and V is TRBV11-2, with D possibly called TRBD1 or TRBD2 (6 bases each). V shed 2 bases and J shed 6 bases, with 23 bases lying between them. Germline V CDR1 and CDR2: SGHAT, FQNNGV. The CDR3 extends over 17 amino acids. CDR3 sequence: CASSLIRTGGGFGEQYF. The CDR3 region has the DNA TGTGCCAGCAGCTTAATAAGAACCGGGGGCGGCTTCGGCGAGCAGTACTTC.

The rearrangement links TRBV4-1 to TRBJ2-1; 8 positions match TRBD1. The length of the CDR3 is 16 residues. CDR1 and CDR2 from the germline V gene are MGHRA and YSYEKL. The V and J ends lost 4 bases and 4 bases, in that order; junction bases with no gene match: 9. The CDR3 DNA is TGCGCCAGCAGCCCACGAATACAGGGGGTTTACAATGAGCAGTTCTTC. Translated, it gives CASSPRIQGVYNEQFF.

V usage is TRBV7-2 and J usage is TRBJ2-1, with 8 bases fitting TRBD2. This CDR3 contains 15 residues. The germline CDR1 and CDR2 sequences are SGHTA and FQGNSA. With 1 base clipped from V and 10 bases from J, the junction kept 9 bases outside the gene matches. The CDR3 bases are TGTGCCAGCAGCTTAGATATCCGGGCGGGAGGAGAGCAGTTCTTC. Its protein is CASSLDIRAGGEQFF.

This clone came up a few times. The CDR3 DNA follows: TGTGCCAGCGTGGGGTACACTGAAGCTTTCTTT. It yields the protein CASVGYTEAFF. The chain uses TRBV27 and TRBJ1-1; D call uncertain. The CDR3 covers 11 residues. Germline assignment: CDR1 MNHEY and CDR2 SMNVEV (reference sequence). V shed 8 bases and J shed 3 bases, with 7 bases lying between them.

The chain employs TRBV4-2 and TRBJ2-1; maybe TRBD1 (5 bases). CDR1 and CDR2 (germline): LGHNA, YNFKEQ. The CDR3 totals 15 residues. The ends were cut back, 1 base at V and 2 bases at J, with 9 bases in the middle. The CDR3 protein is CASSQGQGPYNEQFF. DNA for the CDR3: TGTGCCAGCAGCCAAGGGCAGGGTCCCTACAATGAGCAGTTCTTC.

The gene calls are TRBV28 and TRBJ1-2, with 9 bases identical to TRBD1. Germline V gives CDR1 MDHEN, CDR2 SYDVKM. The CDR3 has 13 amino acids. V was pared by 6 bases and J by 4 bases, with 3 bases of the junction left unmatched. The CDR3 sequence is CASRPDRGYGYTF. The CDR3 DNA reads TGTGCCAGCAGACCGGACAGGGGCTATGGCTACACCTTC.

The chain has TRBV27 and TRBJ2-1; D not certain. This CDR3 region has 15 residues. The V and J ends lost 3 bases and 2 bases respectively, with 11 bases between them. In germline, CDR1 is MNHEY, CDR2 SMNVEV (reference sequence). The CDR3 here is CASSFDRGAYNEQFF. CDR3 nucleotides: TGTGCCAGCAGTTTTGACCGAGGAGCCTACAATGAGCAGTTCTTC.

This chain joins TRBV6-6 and TRBJ2-5; the D gene is possibly TRBD2 (6 bases). The V and J ends lost 6 bases and 5 bases respectively, with 16 bases between them. There are 14 residues in the CDR3. Germline V lookup: CDR1 MNHNY, CDR2 SVGAGI (reference sequence). The CDR3 here is CASRGPGGWETQYF. CDR3 sequence (DNA): TGTGCCAGCAGGGGTCCCGGGGGATGGGAGACCCAGTACTTC.

The J gene is TRBJ1-1, the V gene TRBV5-1, with 8 bases lining up with TRBD1. The CDR3 runs to 15 residues. Germline V lookup: CDR1 SGHRS, CDR2 YFSETQ. The V segment lost 4 bases and the J segment 4 bases; nucleotides outside the gene matches: 9. The chain's CDR3 is CASSRGQGLSTEAFF. In DNA, the CDR3 is TGCGCCAGCAGCAGAGGACAGGGTCTAAGCACTGAAGCTTTCTTT.

This chain uses TRBV28 with TRBJ1-6; D unclear. The CDR3 is 15 amino acids. The V gene lost 5 bases and the J gene lost 9 bases, with 17 bases spanning the gap. Per germline, CDR1 MDHEN and CDR2 SYDVKM. The CDR3 protein is CASSTTGLGRSPLHF. CDR3 nucleotides: TGTGCCAGCAGTACCACTGGCCTAGGACGTTCACCCCTCCACTTT. The whole variable domain, filled in from reference TRBV28 and TRBJ1-6, reads DVKVTQSSRYLVKRTGEKVFLECVQDMDHENMFWYRQDPGLGLRLIYFSYDVKMKEKGDIPEGYSVSREKKERFSLILESASTNQTSMYLCASSTTGLGRSPLHFGNGTRLTVT.

This chain uses TRBV5-5 with TRBJ2-3; no clear D. The CDR3 contains 14 residues. CDR1 SGHKS and CDR2 YYEKEE come from the germline V gene (reference sequence). Trimming shortened V by 1 base and J by 0 bases, and 6 bases separated the two germline ends. CDR3 amino acids: CASSLWPSTDTQYF. The DNA for the CDR3 is TGTGCCAGCAGCTTGTGGCCTAGCACAGATACGCAGTATTTT.

This sequence joins TRBV2 and TRBJ1-2; 7 bases agree with TRBD1. The CDR3 extends over 15 amino acids. With V trimmed by 3 bases and J by 4 bases, 8 bases remained unmatched. The germline gives CDR1 SNHLY, CDR2 FYNNEI. CDR3 sequence reads: CASSEGQPKTYGYTF. The CDR3 DNA follows: TGTGCCAGCAGTGAGGGACAGCCGAAAACCTATGGCTACACCTTC. The complete variable domain, with remaining parts taken from reference TRBV2 and TRBJ1-2, reads EPEVTQTPSHQVTQMGQEVILRCVPISNHLYFYWYRQILGQKVEFLVSFYNNEISEKSEIFDDQFSVERPDGSNFTLKIRSTKLEDSAMYFCASSEGQPKTYGYTFGSGTRLTVV.

In this sample, this clone turned up a few times. The chain joins TRBV2 to TRBJ2-2; 7 bases align to TRBD2. Per germline, CDR1 SNHLY and CDR2 FYNNEI. This CDR3 has 16 amino acids. The trim removed 4 bases at V and 7 bases at J, leaving 12 bases unmatched. The CDR3 coding sequence is TGTGCCAGCAGTGTGGGCGGGGGTGGCTCCGTCGGGGAGCTGTTTTTT. It translates to CASSVGGGGSVGELFF.